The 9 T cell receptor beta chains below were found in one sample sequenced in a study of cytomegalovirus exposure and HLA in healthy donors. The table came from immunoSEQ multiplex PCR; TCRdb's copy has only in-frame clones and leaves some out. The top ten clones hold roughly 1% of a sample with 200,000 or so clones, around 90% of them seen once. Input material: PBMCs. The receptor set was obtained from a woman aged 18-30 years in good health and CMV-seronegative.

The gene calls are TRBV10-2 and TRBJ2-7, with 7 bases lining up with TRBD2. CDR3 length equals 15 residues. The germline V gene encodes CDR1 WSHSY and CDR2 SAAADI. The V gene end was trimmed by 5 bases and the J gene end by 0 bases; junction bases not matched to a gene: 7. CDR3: CASSWGLPRSYEQYF. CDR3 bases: TGCGCCAGCAGTTGGGGACTACCACGCTCCTACGAGCAGTACTTC.

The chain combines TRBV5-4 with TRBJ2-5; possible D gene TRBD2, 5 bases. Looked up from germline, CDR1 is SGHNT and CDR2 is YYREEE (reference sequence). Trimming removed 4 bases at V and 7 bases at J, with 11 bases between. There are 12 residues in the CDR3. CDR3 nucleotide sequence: TGTGCCAGCAGCACGGATAGCGCGACCCAGTACTTC. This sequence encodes CASSTDSATQYF.

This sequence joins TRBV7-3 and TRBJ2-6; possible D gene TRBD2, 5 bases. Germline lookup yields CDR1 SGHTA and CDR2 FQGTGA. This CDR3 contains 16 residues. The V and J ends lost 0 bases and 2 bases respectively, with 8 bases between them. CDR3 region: CASSLTDGTGANVLTF. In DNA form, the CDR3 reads TGTGCCAGCAGCTTAACGGACGGGACTGGGGCCAACGTCCTGACTTTC.

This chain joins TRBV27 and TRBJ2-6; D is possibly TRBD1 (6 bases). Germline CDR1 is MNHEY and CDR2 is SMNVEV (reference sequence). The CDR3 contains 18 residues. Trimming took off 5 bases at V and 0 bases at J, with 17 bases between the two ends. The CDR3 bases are TGTGCCAGCAGTGCCGGGACAACCTTTCACTCTGGGGCCAACGTCCTGACTTTC. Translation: CASSAGTTFHSGANVLTF.

The CDR3 coding sequence is TGCGCCAGCAGCGGCGATACAGGGGGCAGGGAGACCCAGTACTTC. The encoded protein is CASSGDTGGRETQYF. The J gene is TRBJ2-5, the V gene TRBV5-1, with 9 nucleotides matching TRBD1. The CDR3 consists of 15 residues. V lost 4 bases and J lost 5; bases outside the gene matches: 9. Germline lookup yields CDR1 SGHRS and CDR2 YFSETQ.

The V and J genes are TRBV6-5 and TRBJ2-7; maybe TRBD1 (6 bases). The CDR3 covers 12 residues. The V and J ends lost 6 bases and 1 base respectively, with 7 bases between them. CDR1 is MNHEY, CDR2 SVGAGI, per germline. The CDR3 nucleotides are TGTGCCAGCAGACAGGGTTCCTACGAGCAGTACTTC. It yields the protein CASRQGSYEQYF.

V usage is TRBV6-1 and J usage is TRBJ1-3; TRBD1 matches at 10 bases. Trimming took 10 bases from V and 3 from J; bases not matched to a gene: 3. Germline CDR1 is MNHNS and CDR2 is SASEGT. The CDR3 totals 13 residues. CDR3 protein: CATRTGGGNTIYF. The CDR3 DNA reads TGTGCCACTAGGACAGGGGGTGGAAACACCATATATTTT.

The CDR3 here is CASSLPVDNEQFF. CDR3 in DNA: TGTGCCAGCAGTTTGCCGGTGGACAATGAGCAGTTCTTC. This chain uses TRBV28 with TRBJ2-1; D is ambiguous. There are 13 residues in the CDR3. V was clipped by 3 bases and J by 5 bases, with 8 bases between them. Germline loops: CDR1 MDHEN, CDR2 SYDVKM.

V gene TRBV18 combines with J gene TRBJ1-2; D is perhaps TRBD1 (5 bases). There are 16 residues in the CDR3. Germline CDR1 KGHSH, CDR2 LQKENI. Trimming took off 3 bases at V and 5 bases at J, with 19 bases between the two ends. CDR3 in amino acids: CASSPGPPIKVYGYTF. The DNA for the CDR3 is TGTGCCAGCTCACCGGGGCCGCCGATAAAGGTATATGGCTACACCTTC.